The source of this T cell receptor beta chain is a study of shared clonotypes between healthy human individuals. Positively selected for CCR7, the CD45RO-negative cells used as naive CD8 cells excluded terminally differentiated effector memory CD45RA+ cells. Those who donated were healthy HIV-negative adults, with no recent acute infections or vaccinations reported. In regard to this clone: This CDR3 is also generated by other DNA sequences in the sample.

Germline V gene lookup returns CDR1 SEHNR and CDR2 FQNEAQ (reference sequence). This CDR3 spans 14 amino acids. The V segment lost 3 bases and the J segment 4 bases; nucleotides outside the gene matches: 4. Assay: immunoSEQ multiplex PCR; the TCRdb copy retains only in-frame clones and omits some. The repertoire holds 2 million to 2.5 million clones, with approximately 95% as singletons. Sequencing was carried out using naive CD8+ T cells sorted from blood. The TCR originated in a man in his late teens or twenties in good health. The V call is TRBV7-9, the J call TRBJ2-7, with 9 bases fitting TRBD1. CDR3 bases: TGTGCCAGCAGCTTCCCGGGACAGGGTTACGAGCAGTACTTC. It yields the protein CASSFPGQGYEQYF.